This note documents a single T cell receptor (beta chain) sequence. Its antigen is unidentified. The CDR3 is 15 amino acids. Trimming removed 4 bases at V and 7 bases at J, with 16 bases between. Germline V gene sequence: CDR1 MNHEY, CDR2 SVGAGI. 13 Jbeta primers and 60 Vbeta primers were used for the PCR. Sequencing used immunoSEQ multiplex PCR; TCRdb keeps in-frame clones, though not all of them. The sample lists tens of thousands of clones, approximately 79% occurring once. This sample was taken from a study of cytomegalovirus exposure and HLA in healthy donors. Study-wide background: T cells numbering about 179 million yielded more than 100 million unique TCR beta sequences in an earlier analysis.

Findings of the study overall: Per published reports, the classifier diagnosed cytomegalovirus status with high specificity and sensitivity. There were several of the most significant clusters that appeared linked to common viral pathogens in a later analysis. Apart from CMV serostatus, no immune exposure information was available.

V is TRBV6-5 and J is TRBJ2-2; D possibly corresponds to TRBD1 (5 bases). Sequencing input: PBMCs. The source is a woman between 18 and 29 years old in good health and CMV-seropositive. CDR3 nucleotides: TGTGCCAGCAGTTCACCCTCAGGGTATATCGGGGAGCTGTTTTTT. As protein: CASSSPSGYIGELFF.